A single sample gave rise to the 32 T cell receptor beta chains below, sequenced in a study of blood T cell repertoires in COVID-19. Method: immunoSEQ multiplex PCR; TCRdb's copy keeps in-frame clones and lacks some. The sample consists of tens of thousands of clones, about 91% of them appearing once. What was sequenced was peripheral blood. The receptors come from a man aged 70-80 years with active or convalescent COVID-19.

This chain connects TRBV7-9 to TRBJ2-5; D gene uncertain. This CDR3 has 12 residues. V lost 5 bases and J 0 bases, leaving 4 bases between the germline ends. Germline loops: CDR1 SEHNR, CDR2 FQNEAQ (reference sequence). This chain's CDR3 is CASSQNQETQYF. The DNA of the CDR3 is TGTGCCAGCAGCCAAAACCAAGAGACCCAGTACTTC.

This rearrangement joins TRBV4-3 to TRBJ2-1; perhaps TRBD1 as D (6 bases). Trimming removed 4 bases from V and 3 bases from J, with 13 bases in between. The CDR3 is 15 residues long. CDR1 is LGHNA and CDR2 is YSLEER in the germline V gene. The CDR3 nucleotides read TGCGCCAGCAGCCGGAACAGGGATGGCTACAATGAGCAGTTCTTC. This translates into CASSRNRDGYNEQFF.

The CDR3 here is CASSPPGTGIMNTEAFF. The CDR3 nucleotides are TGTGCCAGCTCACCACCGGGGACAGGGATAATGAACACTGAAGCTTTCTTT. V is TRBV18 and J is TRBJ1-1, with TRBD1 matching over 9 bases. The CDR3 length is 17 residues. Losses at the gene ends were 0 bases for V and 0 bases for J; bases not matched to a gene: 5. Germline assignment: CDR1 KGHSH and CDR2 LQKENI.

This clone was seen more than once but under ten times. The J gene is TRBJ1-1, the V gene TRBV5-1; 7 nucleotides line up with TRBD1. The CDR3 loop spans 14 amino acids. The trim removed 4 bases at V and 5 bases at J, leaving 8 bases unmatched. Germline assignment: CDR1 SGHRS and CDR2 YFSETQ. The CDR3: CASSPGQRGTEAFF. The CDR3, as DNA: TGCGCCAGCAGCCCGGGACAGAGGGGGACTGAAGCTTTCTTT.

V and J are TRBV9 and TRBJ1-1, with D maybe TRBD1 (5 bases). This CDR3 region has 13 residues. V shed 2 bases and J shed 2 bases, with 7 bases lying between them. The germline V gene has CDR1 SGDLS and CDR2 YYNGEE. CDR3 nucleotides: TGTGCCAGCAGCGTGACAGCTAACACTGAAGCTTTCTTT. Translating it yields CASSVTANTEAFF.

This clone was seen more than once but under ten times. The CDR3 bases are TGTGCCAGCAGCCCACGGGCCGGGGAGATTTATGGCTACACCTTC. It specifies CASSPRAGEIYGYTF. The rearrangement joins TRBV7-2 to TRBJ1-2; D ambiguous. The ends were cut back, 5 bases at V and 5 bases at J, with 18 bases in the middle. The CDR3 is 15 amino acids. Germline CDR1 SGHTA, CDR2 FQGNSA.

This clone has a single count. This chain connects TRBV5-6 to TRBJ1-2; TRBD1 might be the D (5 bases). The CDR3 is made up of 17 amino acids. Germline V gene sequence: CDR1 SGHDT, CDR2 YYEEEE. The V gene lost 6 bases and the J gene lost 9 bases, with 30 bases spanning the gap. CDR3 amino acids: CASILYRRGEFTNSYTF. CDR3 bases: TGTGCCAGCATACTGTATCGGCGGGGGGAATTTACTAATAGCTACACCTTC.

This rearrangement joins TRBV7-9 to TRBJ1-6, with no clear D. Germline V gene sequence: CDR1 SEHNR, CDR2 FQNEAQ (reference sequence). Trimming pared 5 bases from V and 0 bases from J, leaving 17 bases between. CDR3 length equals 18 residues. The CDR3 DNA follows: TGTGCCAGCAGCCGACTCGAAAAACATAGCTCCTATAATTCACCCCTCCACTTT. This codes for CASSRLEKHSSYNSPLHF.

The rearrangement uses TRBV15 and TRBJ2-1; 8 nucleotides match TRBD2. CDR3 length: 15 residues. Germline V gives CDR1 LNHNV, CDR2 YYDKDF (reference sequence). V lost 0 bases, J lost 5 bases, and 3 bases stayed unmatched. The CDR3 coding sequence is TGTGCCACCAGCAGAGAGTTACTAGCGGACAATGAGCAGTTCTTC. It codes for CATSRELLADNEQFF.

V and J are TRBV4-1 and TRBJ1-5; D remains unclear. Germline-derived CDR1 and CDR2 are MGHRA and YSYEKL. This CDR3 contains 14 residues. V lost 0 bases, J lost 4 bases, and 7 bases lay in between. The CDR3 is CASSQEQINQPQHF. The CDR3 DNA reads TGCGCCAGCAGCCAAGAACAGATAAATCAGCCCCAGCATTTT.

CDR3 region: CASGRGGQENTEAFF. CDR3 in DNA: TGCGCCAGCGGAAGGGGGGGACAGGAGAACACTGAAGCTTTCTTT. This sequence joins TRBV5-1 and TRBJ1-1, with 8 bases aligning to TRBD1. The CDR3 extends over 15 amino acids. Germline V gene data show CDR1 as SGHRS and CDR2 as YFSETQ. Unmatched junction bases numbered 9, after V lost 7 bases and J lost 1 base.

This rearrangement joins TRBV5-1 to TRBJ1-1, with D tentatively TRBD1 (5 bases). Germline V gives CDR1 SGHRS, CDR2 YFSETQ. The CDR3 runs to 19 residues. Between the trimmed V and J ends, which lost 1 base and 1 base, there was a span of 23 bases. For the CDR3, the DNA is TGCGCCAGCAGCTTGTTTAGAAGGGGCGGGGGGAAGACGAACACTGAAGCTTTCTTT. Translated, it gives CASSLFRRGGGKTNTEAFF.

The DNA for the CDR3 is TGTGCCAGCAGTCTGGCCCCCGGGGGACGTCAGCCCCAGCATTTT. It encodes CASSLAPGGRQPQHF. The rearrangement joins TRBV5-6 to TRBJ1-5, with D possibly TRBD1 on 5 matching bases. Germline V gene data show CDR1 as SGHDT and CDR2 as YYEEEE. Trimming pared 5 bases from V and 6 bases from J, leaving 18 bases between. This CDR3 comprises 15 residues.

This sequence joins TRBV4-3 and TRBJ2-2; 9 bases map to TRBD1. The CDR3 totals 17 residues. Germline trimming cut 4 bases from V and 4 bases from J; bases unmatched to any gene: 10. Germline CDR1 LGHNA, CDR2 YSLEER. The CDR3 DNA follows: TGCGCCAGCAGCCGGGACAGGGCATCCATGGGCACCGGGGAGCTGTTTTTT. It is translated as CASSRDRASMGTGELFF.

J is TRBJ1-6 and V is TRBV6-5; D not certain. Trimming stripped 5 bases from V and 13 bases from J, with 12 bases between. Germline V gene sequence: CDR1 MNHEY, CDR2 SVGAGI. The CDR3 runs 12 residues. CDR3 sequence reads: CASSKKALPLHF. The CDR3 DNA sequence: TGTGCCAGCAGTAAAAAAGCCCTCCCCCTCCACTTT.

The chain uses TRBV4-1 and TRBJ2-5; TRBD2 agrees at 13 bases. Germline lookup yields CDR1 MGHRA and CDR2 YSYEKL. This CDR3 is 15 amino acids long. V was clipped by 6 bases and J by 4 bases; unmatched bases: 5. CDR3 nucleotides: TGCGCCAGCAGTCGGACTAGCGGGGGATCAGAGACCCAGTACTTC. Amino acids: CASSRTSGGSETQYF.

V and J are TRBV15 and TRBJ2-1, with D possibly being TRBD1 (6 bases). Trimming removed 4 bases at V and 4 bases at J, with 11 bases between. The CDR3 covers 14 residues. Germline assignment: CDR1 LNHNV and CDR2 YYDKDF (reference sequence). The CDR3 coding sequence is TGTGCCACCAGCACTAGACAGGAGTACAATGAGCAGTTCTTC. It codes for CATSTRQEYNEQFF.

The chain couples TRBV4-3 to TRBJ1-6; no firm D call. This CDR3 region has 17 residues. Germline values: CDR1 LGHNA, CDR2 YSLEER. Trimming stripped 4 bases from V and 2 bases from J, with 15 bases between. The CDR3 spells CASSPPVAGTYNSPLHF. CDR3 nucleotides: TGCGCCAGCAGCCCTCCTGTGGCCGGGACCTATAATTCACCCCTCCACTTT.

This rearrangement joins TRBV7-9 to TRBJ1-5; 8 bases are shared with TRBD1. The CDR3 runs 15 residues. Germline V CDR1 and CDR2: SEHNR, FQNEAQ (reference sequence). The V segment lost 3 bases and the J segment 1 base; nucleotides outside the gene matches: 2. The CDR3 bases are TGTGCCAGCAGCTTCTGGACAGGGAGCAATCAGCCCCAGCATTTT. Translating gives CASSFWTGSNQPQHF. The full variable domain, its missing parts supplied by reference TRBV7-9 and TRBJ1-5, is DTGVSQNPRHKITKRGQNVTFRCDPISEHNRLYWYRQTLGQGPEFLTYFQNEAQLEKSRLLSDRFSAERPKGSFSTLEIQRTEQGDSAMYLCASSFWTGSNQPQHFGDGTRLSIL.

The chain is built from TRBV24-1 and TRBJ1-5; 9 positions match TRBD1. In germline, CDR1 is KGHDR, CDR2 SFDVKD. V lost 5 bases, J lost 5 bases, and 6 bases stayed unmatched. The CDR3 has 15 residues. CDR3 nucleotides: TGTGCCACCAGTGCACAGGGGGCTGGAGATCAGCCCCAGCATTTT. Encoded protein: CATSAQGAGDQPQHF.

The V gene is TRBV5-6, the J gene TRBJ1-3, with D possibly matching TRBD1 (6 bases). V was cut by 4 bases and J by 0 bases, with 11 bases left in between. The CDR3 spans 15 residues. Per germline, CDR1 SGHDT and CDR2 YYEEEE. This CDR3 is CASSSTGSSGNTIYF. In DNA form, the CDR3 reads TGTGCCAGCAGCAGTACAGGGAGCTCTGGAAACACCATATATTTT.

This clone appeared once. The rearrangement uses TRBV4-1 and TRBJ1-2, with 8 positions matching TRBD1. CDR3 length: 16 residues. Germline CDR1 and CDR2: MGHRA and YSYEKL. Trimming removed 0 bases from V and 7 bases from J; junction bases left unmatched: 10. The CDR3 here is CASSQEGTGKASGYTF. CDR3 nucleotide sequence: TGCGCCAGCAGCCAAGAAGGGACAGGTAAAGCAAGTGGCTACACCTTC.

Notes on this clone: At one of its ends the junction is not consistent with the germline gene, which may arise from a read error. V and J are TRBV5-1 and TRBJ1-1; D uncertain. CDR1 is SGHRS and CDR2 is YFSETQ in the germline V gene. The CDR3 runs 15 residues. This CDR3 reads CTSSLGTTMNTEAFF. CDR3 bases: TGCACCAGCAGCCTAGGCACCACGATGAACACTGAAGCTTTCTTT.

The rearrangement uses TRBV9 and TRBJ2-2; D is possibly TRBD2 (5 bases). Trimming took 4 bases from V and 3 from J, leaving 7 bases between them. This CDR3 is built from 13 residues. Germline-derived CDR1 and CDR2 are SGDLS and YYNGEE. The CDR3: CASSLLDTGELFF. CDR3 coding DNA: TGTGCCAGCAGCTTACTAGACACCGGGGAGCTGTTTTTT.

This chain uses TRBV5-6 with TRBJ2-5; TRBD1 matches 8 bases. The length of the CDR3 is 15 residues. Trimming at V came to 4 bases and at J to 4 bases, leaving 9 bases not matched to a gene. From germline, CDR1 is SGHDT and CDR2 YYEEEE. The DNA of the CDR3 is TGTGCCAGCAGCCCCGACAGGGGCGGTCCAGAGACCCAGTACTTC. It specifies CASSPDRGGPETQYF.

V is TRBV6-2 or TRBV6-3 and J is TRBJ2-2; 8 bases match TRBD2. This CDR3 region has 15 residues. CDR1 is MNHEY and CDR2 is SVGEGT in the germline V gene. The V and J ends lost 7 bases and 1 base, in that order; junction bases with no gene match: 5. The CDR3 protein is CASTPGGLNTGELFF. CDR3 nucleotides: TGTGCCAGCACCCCGGGAGGGCTGAACACCGGGGAGCTGTTTTTT.

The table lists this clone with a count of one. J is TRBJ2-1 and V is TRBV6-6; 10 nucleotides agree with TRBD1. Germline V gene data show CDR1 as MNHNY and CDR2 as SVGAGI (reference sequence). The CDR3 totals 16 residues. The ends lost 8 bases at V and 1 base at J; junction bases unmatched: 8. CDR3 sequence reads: CASCLGGQGSYNEQFF. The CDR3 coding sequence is TGTGCCAGCTGCCTGGGGGGACAGGGGTCCTACAATGAGCAGTTCTTC.

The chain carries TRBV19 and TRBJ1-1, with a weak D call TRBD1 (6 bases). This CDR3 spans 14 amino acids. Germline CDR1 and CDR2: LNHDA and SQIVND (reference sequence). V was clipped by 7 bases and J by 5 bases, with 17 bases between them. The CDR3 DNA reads TGTGCCAGTACCCAGGGGCAGGGAAGGACTGAAGCTTTCTTT. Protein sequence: CASTQGQGRTEAFF.

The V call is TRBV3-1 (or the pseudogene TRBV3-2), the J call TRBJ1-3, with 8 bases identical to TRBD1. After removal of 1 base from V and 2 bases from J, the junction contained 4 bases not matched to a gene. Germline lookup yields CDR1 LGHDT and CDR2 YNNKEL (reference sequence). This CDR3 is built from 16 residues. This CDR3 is CASSQGQGLAGNTIYF. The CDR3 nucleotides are TGTGCCAGCAGCCAAGGACAGGGGTTGGCTGGAAACACCATATATTTT.

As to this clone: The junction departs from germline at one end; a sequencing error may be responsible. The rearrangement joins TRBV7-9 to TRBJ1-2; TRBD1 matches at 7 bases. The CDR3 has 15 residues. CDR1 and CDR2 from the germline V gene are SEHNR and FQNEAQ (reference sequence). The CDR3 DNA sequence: TGTGCCAGCAGCATAGCGGGACAGATGAACTATGGCTACACCTTC. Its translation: CASSIAGQMNYGYTF.

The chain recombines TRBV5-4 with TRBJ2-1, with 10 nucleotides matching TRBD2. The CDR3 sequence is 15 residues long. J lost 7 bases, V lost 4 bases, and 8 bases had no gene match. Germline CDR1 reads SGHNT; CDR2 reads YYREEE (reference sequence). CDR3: CASSLERGGGNEQFF. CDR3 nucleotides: TGTGCCAGCAGCCTAGAGCGGGGGGGTGGGAATGAGCAGTTCTTC. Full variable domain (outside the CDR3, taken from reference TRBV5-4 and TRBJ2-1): ETGVTQSPTHLIKTRGQQVTLRCSSQSGHNTVSWYQQALGQGPQFIFQYYREEENGRGNFPPRFSGLQFPNYSSELNVNALELDDSALYLCASSLERGGGNEQFFGPGTRLTVL.

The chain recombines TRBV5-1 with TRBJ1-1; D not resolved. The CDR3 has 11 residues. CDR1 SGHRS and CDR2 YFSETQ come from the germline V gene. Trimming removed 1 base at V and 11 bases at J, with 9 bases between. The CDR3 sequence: CASSLNLQAFF. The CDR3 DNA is TGCGCCAGCAGCTTGAACCTACAGGCTTTCTTT.